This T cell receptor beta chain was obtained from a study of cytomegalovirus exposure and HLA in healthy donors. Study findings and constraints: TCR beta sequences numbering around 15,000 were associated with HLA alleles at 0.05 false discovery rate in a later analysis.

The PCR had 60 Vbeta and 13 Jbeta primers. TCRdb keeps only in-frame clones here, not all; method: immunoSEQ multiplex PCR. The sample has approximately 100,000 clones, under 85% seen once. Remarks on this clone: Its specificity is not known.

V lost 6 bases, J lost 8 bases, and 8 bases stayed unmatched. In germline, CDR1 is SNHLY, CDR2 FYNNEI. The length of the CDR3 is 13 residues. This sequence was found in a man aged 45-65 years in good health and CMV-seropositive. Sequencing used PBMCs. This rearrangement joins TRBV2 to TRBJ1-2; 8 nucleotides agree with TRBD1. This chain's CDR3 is CASRPGQDAGYTF. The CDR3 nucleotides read TGTGCCAGCAGGCCGGGACAGGACGCGGGCTACACCTTC.